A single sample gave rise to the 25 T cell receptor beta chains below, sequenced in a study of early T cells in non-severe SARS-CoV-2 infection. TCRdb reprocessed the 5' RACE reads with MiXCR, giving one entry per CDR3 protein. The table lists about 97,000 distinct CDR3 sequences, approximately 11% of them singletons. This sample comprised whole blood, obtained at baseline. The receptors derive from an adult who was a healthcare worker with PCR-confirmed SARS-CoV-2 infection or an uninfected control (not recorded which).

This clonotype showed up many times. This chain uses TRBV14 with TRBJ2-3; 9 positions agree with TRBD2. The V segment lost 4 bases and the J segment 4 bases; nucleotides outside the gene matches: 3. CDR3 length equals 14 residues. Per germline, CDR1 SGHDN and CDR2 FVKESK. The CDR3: CASSLQRGADTQYF. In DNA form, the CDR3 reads TGTGCCAGCAGCCTCCAGCGGGGGGCAGATACGCAGTATTTT.

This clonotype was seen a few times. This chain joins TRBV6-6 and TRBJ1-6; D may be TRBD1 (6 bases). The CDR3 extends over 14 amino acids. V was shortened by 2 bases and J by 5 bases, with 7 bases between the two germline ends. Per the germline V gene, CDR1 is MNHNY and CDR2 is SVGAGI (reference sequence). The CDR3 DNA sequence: TGTGCCAGCAGTTACGCAGGGGATAATTCACCCCTCCACTTT. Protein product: CASSYAGDNSPLHF.

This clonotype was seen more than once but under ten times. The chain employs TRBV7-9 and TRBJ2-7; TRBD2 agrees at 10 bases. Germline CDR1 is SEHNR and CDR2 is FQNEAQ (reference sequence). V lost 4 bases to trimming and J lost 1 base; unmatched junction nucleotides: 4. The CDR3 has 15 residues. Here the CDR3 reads CASSSSGSWSYEQYF. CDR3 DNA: TGTGCCAGCAGCTCTAGCGGGAGTTGGTCCTACGAGCAGTACTTC.

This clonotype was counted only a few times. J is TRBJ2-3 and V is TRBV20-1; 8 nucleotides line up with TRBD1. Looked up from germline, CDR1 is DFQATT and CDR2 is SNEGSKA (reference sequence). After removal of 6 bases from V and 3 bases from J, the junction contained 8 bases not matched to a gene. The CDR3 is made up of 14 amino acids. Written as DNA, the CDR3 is TGCAGTGCGTTCCGGGACAGGAGTACAGATACGCAGTATTTT. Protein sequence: CSAFRDRSTDTQYF.

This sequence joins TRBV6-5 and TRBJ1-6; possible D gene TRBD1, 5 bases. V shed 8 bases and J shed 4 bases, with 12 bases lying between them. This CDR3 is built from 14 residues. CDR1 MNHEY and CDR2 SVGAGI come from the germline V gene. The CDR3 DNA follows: TGTGCCAGCGGGGTAGGGGCGTATAATTCACCCCTCCACTTT. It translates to CASGVGAYNSPLHF.

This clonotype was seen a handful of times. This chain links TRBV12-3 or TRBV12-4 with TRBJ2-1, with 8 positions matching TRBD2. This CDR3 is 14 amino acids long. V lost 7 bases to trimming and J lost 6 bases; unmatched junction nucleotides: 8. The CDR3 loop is CASITSGLGNEQFF. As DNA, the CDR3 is TGTGCCAGCATTACTAGCGGTCTTGGCAATGAGCAGTTCTTC.

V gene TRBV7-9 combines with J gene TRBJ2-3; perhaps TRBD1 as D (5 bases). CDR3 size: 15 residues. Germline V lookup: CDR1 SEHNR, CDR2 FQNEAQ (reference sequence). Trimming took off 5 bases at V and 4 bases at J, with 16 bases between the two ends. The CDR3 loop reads CASSPTAWNADTQYF. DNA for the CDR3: TGTGCCAGCAGCCCGACAGCCTGGAACGCAGATACGCAGTATTTT.

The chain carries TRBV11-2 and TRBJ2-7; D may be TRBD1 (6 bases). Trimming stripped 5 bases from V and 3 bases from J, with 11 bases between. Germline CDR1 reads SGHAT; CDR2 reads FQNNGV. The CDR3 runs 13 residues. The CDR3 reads CASSLGTLYEQYF. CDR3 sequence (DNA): TGTGCCAGCAGCCTCGGGACACTCTACGAGCAGTACTTC.

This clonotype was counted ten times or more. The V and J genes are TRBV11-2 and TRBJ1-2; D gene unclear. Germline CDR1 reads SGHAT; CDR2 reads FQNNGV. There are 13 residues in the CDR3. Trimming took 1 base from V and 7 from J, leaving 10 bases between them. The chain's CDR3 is CASSLGGQAGYTF. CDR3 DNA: TGTGCCAGCAGCTTAGGAGGGCAGGCTGGCTACACCTTC.

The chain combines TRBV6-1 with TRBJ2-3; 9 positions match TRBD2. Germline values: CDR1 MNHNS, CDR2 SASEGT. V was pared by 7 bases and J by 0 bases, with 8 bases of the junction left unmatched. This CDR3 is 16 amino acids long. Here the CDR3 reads CASTLLAGASTDTQYF. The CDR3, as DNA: TGTGCCAGCACCCTACTAGCGGGCGCCAGCACAGATACGCAGTATTTT.

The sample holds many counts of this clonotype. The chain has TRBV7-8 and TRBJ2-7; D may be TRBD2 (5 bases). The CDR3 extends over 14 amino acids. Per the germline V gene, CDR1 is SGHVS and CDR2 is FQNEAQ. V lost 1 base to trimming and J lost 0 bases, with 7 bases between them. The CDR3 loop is CASSLGTASYEQYF. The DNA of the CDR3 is TGTGCCAGCAGCTTAGGGACTGCCTCCTACGAGCAGTACTTC.

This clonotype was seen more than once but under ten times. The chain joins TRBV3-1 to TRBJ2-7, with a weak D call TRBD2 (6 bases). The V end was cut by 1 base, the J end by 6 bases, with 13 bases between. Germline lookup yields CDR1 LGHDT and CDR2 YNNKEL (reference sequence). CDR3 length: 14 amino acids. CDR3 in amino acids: CASSQVPGGGEQYF. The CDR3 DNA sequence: TGTGCCAGCAGCCAAGTCCCTGGGGGAGGCGAGCAGTACTTC.

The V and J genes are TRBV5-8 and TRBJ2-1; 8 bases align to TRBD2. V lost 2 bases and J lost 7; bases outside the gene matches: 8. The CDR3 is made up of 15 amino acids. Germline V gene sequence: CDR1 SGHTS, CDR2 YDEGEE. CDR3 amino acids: CASSFGGARHNEQFF. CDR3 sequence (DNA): TGTGCCAGCAGCTTCGGGGGGGCCCGTCATAATGAGCAGTTCTTC.

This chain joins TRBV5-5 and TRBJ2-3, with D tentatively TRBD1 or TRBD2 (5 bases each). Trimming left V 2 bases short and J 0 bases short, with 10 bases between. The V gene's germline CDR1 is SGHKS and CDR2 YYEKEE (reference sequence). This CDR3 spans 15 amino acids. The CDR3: CASSLWGTSTDTQYF. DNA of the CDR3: TGTGCCAGCAGCTTATGGGGGACCAGCACAGATACGCAGTATTTT.

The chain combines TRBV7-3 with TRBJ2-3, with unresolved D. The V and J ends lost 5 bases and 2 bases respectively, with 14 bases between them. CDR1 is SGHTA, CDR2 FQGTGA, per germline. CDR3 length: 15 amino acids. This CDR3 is CASSPTRRFTDTQYF. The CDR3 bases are TGTGCCAGCAGCCCCACCCGCCGATTCACAGATACGCAGTATTTT.

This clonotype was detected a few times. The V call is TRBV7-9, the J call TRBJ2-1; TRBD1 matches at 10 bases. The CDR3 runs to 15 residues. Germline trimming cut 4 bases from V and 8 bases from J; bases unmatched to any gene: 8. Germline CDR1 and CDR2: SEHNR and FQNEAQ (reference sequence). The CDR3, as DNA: TGTGCCAGCAGCTCTCCGGACAGGGGGTTCCATGAGCAGTTCTTC. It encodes CASSSPDRGFHEQFF.

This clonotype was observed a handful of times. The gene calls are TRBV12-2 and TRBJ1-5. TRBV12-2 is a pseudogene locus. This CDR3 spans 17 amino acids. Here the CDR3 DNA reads TGTGCAAGTAGGCGCGGGAGGACGGGACTTAGCAATCAGCCCCAGCATTTT. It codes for CASRRGRTGLSNQPQHF.

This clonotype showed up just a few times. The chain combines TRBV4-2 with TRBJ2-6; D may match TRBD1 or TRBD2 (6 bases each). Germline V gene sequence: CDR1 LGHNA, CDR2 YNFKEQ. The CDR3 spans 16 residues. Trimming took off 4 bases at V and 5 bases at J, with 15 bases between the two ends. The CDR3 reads CASSPRDGTRANVLTF. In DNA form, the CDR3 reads TGTGCCAGCAGCCCGCGGGACGGGACACGGGCCAACGTCCTGACTTTC.

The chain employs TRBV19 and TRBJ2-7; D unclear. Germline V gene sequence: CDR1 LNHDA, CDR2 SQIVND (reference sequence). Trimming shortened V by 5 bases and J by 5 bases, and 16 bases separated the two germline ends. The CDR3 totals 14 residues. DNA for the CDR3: TGTGCCAGTAGTGGCACCCGGTCCGGTAACGAGCAGTACTTC. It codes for CASSGTRSGNEQYF.

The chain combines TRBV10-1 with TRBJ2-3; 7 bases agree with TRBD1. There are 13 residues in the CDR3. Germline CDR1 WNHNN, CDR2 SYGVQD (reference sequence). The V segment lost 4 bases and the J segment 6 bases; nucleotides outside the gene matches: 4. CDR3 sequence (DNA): TGCGCCAGCAGTGGACAGGGATGGGATACGCAGTATTTT. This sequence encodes CASSGQGWDTQYF.

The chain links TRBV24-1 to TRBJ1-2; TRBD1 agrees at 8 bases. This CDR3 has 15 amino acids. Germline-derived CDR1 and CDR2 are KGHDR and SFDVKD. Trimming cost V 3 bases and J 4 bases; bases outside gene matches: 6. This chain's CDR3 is CATSDEKQGVYGYTF. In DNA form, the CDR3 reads TGTGCCACCAGTGATGAAAAACAGGGGGTCTATGGCTACACCTTC.

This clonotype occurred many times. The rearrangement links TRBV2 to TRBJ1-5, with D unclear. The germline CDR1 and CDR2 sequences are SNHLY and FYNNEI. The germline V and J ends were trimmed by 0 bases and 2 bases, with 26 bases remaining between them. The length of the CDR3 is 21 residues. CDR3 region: CASSEARKWAFWRRGNQPQHF. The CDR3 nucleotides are TGTGCCAGCAGTGAAGCGCGTAAATGGGCATTCTGGCGCCGGGGCAATCAGCCCCAGCATTTT.

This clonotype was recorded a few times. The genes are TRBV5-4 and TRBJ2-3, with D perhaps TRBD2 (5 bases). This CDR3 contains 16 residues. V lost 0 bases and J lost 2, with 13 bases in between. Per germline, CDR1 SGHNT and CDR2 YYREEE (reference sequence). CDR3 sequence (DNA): TGTGCCAGCAGCTTGGGGACTGAGTTATTCACAGATACGCAGTATTTT. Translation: CASSLGTELFTDTQYF.

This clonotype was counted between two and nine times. The CDR3 spells CASSPDREFTDTQYF. CDR3 nucleotide sequence: TGTGCCAGTAGCCCGGACAGGGAATTCACAGATACGCAGTATTTT. This chain joins TRBV19 and TRBJ2-3; 8 bases are a match to TRBD1. The CDR3 has 15 amino acids. V shed 6 bases, J shed 2 bases, and the junction held 7 bases outside the gene matches. The germline V gene encodes CDR1 LNHDA and CDR2 SQIVND (reference sequence).

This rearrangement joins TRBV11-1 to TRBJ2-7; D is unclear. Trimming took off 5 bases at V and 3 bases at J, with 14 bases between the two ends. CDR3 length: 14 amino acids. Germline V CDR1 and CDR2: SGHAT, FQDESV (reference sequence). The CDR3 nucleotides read TGTGCCAGCAGCCCAGCTCGACCTGGCTACGAGCAGTACTTC. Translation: CASSPARPGYEQYF.